Listed below are T cell receptor beta chains from one sample, sequenced in a study of cytomegalovirus exposure and HLA in healthy donors. Only in-frame clones appear in the TCRdb table, and some are missing; sequencing was by immunoSEQ multiplex PCR. The sample lists more than 95,000 clones, approximately 82% occurring once. The sequenced sample consisted of PBMCs. The receptors originated from a man aged 35-49 years in good health and CMV-seropositive. Both conserved end residues are part of each CDR3. The order of the fields is V gene, CDR3 protein.

TRBV10-3	CAISASGFPYEQYF
TRBV5-1	CASSFAGQGSYEQYF
TRBV9	CASSTSGGAGEQFF
TRBV11-3	CASSKGGAYEQYF
TRBV9	CASSTQGVWYNEQFF
TRBV7-6	CASSGGTGNGNTIYF
TRBV11-2	CASSLDGLAVFSYNEQFF
TRBV6-1	CASSELGEVWPDTQYF
TRBV15	CATSREGTSGRRNTGELFF
TRBV29-1	CSAGDRDNGYTF
TRBV4-2	CASSQDVRDYGYTF
TRBV28	CASRRTFTGNYGYTF